The 9 T cell receptor beta chains presented below share a single source sample, sequenced in a study of blood T cell repertoires in COVID-19. The protocol was immunoSEQ multiplex PCR, while the TCRdb copy is restricted to in-frame clones and leaves out a portion. Among about 440,000 clones listed, roughly 87% were seen once. The sequenced sample consisted of PBMCs or T cells enriched from blood (not recorded which). These receptors were collected from a woman aged 18-29 years with acute COVID-19.

CDR3 protein: CASSTHTGELFF. The CDR3 DNA is TGTGCCAGCAGCACACACACCGGGGAGCTGTTTTTT. This rearrangement joins TRBV7-2 to TRBJ2-2, with unresolved D. Trimming shortened V by 5 bases and J by 3 bases, and 4 bases separated the two germline ends. This CDR3 spans 12 amino acids. The germline CDR1 and CDR2 sequences are SGHTA and FQGNSA. Variable domain in full (rest from reference TRBV7-2 and TRBJ2-2): GAGVSQSPSNKVTEKGKDVELRCDPISGHTALYWYRQSLGQGLEFLIYFQGNSAPDKSGLPSDRFSAERTGGSVSTLTIQRTQQEDSAVYLCASSTHTGELFFGEGSRLTVL.

The rearrangement links TRBV7-9 to TRBJ2-6; no clear D gene. V lost 1 base to trimming and J lost 0 bases, with 10 bases between them. The CDR3 is made up of 17 amino acids. CDR1 is SEHNR and CDR2 is FQNEAQ in the germline V gene (reference sequence). This CDR3 reads CASSLGGQISGANVLTF. The CDR3, as DNA: TGTGCCAGCAGCTTAGGTGGGCAGATCTCTGGGGCCAACGTCCTGACTTTC.

The chain links TRBV28 to TRBJ1-2, with D maybe TRBD1 (5 bases). Trimming cost V 6 bases and J 4 bases, with 18 bases left between them. This CDR3 is built from 15 residues. Germline assignment: CDR1 MDHEN and CDR2 SYDVKM. CDR3 residues: CASRTPRAGFYGYTF. The CDR3 nucleotides read TGTGCCAGCAGAACCCCCCGGGCAGGGTTCTATGGCTACACCTTC.

This chain joins TRBV11-3 and TRBJ2-1; TRBD2 aligns across 14 bases. The CDR3 loop spans 17 amino acids. Trimming removed 1 base from V and 3 bases from J; junction bases left unmatched: 2. CDR1 is SGHNT and CDR2 is YENEEA in the germline V gene. The CDR3 sequence is CASSLGGLAGGYNEQFF. CDR3 bases: TGTGCCAGCAGCTTAGGAGGACTAGCGGGAGGCTACAATGAGCAGTTCTTC.

The rearrangement links TRBV20-1 to TRBJ2-5; maybe TRBD2 (6 bases). Germline CDR1 is DFQATT and CDR2 is SNEGSKA (reference sequence). The CDR3 totals 14 residues. Trimming cost V 3 bases and J 2 bases, with 13 bases left between them. CDR3 nucleotide sequence: TGCAGTGCTAGTCAGGGCGGGGTTCAAGAGACCCAGTACTTC. This gives the protein CSASQGGVQETQYF.

V gene TRBV7-3 combines with J gene TRBJ2-2, with D hard to call. V was cut by 0 bases and J by 6 bases, with 8 bases left in between. Germline V CDR1 and CDR2: SGHTA, FQGTGA. The CDR3 is made up of 14 amino acids. The CDR3: CASSLTLAPGELFF. CDR3 nucleotides: TGTGCCAGCAGCTTAACGTTAGCACCCGGGGAGCTGTTTTTT.

In this sample, this clone turned up once. The J gene is TRBJ1-1, the V gene TRBV4-3, with 7 bases identical to TRBD1. Germline V gene lookup returns CDR1 LGHNA and CDR2 YSLEER. The trim removed 1 base at V and 0 bases at J, leaving 2 bases unmatched. This CDR3 contains 15 residues. The CDR3 protein is CASSQVGQLNTEAFF. CDR3 DNA sequence: TGCGCCAGCAGCCAAGTGGGACAGCTGAACACTGAAGCTTTCTTT.

J is TRBJ2-5 and V is TRBV5-1; 9 nucleotides agree with TRBD1. The V gene end was trimmed by 3 bases and the J gene end by 4 bases; junction bases not matched to a gene: 4. Germline loops: CDR1 SGHRS, CDR2 YFSETQ. The CDR3 is made up of 14 amino acids. CDR3 in amino acids: CASSWDRVIETQYF. CDR3 coding DNA: TGCGCCAGCAGCTGGGACAGGGTAATAGAGACCCAGTACTTC.

V gene TRBV6-5 combines with J gene TRBJ1-6, with D possibly matching TRBD1 (5 bases). This CDR3 contains 15 residues. Germline loops: CDR1 MNHEY, CDR2 SVGAGI. Trimming shortened V by 10 bases and J by 1 base, and 14 bases separated the two germline ends. The CDR3: CATIRGFSYNSPLHF. Written as DNA, the CDR3 is TGTGCCACCATCCGGGGGTTTTCCTATAATTCACCCCTCCACTTT.